The subject of this entry is one TCR beta chain. These data originate in a study of cytotoxic CD8 clonotypes in ibrutinib-treated CLL. The repertoire was sequenced with immunoSEQ multiplex PCR; TCRdb's copy has only in-frame clones and lacks some. The sample yields approximately 92,000 clones, roughly three quarters seen once. The input for sequencing was PBMCs, taken after 24 months of ibrutinib treatment. The receptor was isolated from a human donor with chronic lymphocytic leukemia.

In DNA, the CDR3 is TGTGCCAGCAGCTTGCGGGGGTCGCGCACCGGGGAGCTGTTTTTT. Amino acids: CASSLRGSRTGELFF. The gene calls are TRBV5-6 and TRBJ2-2, with D perhaps TRBD2 (6 bases). CDR3 size: 15 residues. Germline CDR1 is SGHDT and CDR2 is YYEEEE. V was trimmed by 1 base and J by 4 bases, leaving 11 bases between them. The full variable domain, in which reference TRBV5-6 and TRBJ2-2 provide the parts outside the CDR3, is DAGVTQSPTHLIKTRGQQVTLRCSPKSGHDTVSWYQQALGQGPQFIFQYYEEEERQRGNFPDRFSGHQFPNYSSELNVNALLLGDSALYLCASSLRGSRTGELFFGEGSRLTVL.